The rows below give T cell receptor beta chains drawn from one sample of a study of immune evolution from preneoplasia to lung adenocarcinoma. The table came from immunoSEQ multiplex PCR; TCRdb's copy has only in-frame clones and leaves some out. The top ten hold roughly 2.8% of the sample, which has 15,000 or so clones, 65% to 90% seen once. What was sequenced was FFPE lung adenocarcinoma in situ tissue. The receptors stem from a donor aged 70 or over with lung adenocarcinoma. The conserved cysteine and the conserved F or W are not part of the CDR3 here. The D gene is left open where the match is weak.

>.|TRBJ2-5|TRBV13
ASSLWQETQY
>.|TRBJ2-7|TRBV7-9
ASSHGTGPDEQY
>.|TRBJ2-1|TRBV29-1
SVDRGYNEQF
>TRBD2|TRBJ2-1|TRBV4-2
ASSQDGGGRADEQF
>.|TRBJ2-1|TRBV14
ASSQYLGWKEQF
>TRBD1|TRBJ2-2|TRBV2
ASSRQGAPGELF
>TRBD1|TRBJ2-3|TRBV6-6
ASSPGQGRTDTQY
>.|TRBJ1-4|TRBV28
ASRSPGDEKLF
>.|TRBJ1-1|TRBV7-9
ASSLTGPNTEAF
>.|TRBJ1-1|TRBV6-1
ASSREVDTEAF
>.|TRBJ1-2|TRBV7-2
ASSLAGLRGYT
>.|TRBJ2-7|TRBV7-9
ASSLRETPYEQY
>.|TRBJ2-2|TRBV10-3
AISEMGTGELF
>.|TRBJ2-5|TRBV7-9
ASSSGSGQETQY
>TRBD2|TRBJ2-3|TRBV7-6
ASTQTGGGRRTDTQY
>.|TRBJ2-5|TRBV9
ASSVEETQY
>TRBD2|TRBJ2-3|TRBV5-1
ASSPGTSGRAGTDTQY
>.|TRBJ2-3|TRBV2
ASRREWGTDTQY
>.|TRBJ2-7|TRBV7-2
ASSLFVEQY
>TRBD2|TRBJ2-7|TRBV18
ASSPPRVASGLTSYEQY
>.|TRBJ2-7|TRBV20-1
SRQLGYEQY
>.|TRBJ1-2|TRBV30
AWTPGGYGYT
>.|TRBJ2-3|TRBV11-3
ASSEDSTDTQY
>.|TRBJ1-4|TRBV28
ASRTPGLNEKLF
>TRBD2|TRBJ2-3|TRBV5-1
ASSRSRGTNTDTQY
>.|TRBJ2-7|TRBV5-4
ASSLAAQGSYEQY
>.|TRBJ1-1|TRBV7-9
ASSHVGAGHTEAF
>TRBD2|TRBJ2-7|TRBV14
ASSQAGGPTKQY
>.|TRBJ1-1|TRBV5-8
ASSPRFGRANTEAF
>.|TRBJ1-2|TRBV27
ASKPWSDGYGYT
>.|TRBJ1-2|TRBV28
ASSFSEPPNYGYT
>.|TRBJ1-5|TRBV18
ASSPGLGDSNQPQH
>.|TRBJ1-2|TRBV5-6
ASRPIGFGGYT
>TRBD1|TRBJ2-5|TRBV29-1
SVHPGGETQY
>.|TRBJ2-7|TRBV28
ASSLSQGYEQY
>.|TRBJ1-1|TRBV5-4
ASSSQGGELEAF
>.|TRBJ2-5|TRBV28
ASSPNSGVPETQY
>.|TRBJ2-7|TRBV18
ASSPLKGPTPYEQY
>.|TRBJ2-2|TRBV28
ASTKPGPGTGELF
>.|TRBJ1-1|TRBV28
ASSPPGSAEAF
>.|TRBJ2-1|TRBV7-8
ASRDMAAISFYNEQF
>TRBD2|TRBJ2-1|TRBV25-1
ASSAGGDYNEQF
>.|TRBJ2-7|TRBV4-3
ASSQEYGSGSYEQY
>.|TRBJ2-4|TRBV14
ASSLPVGLAKNIQY
>.|TRBJ2-2|TRBV19
ASTSGVTNTGELF
>.|TRBJ2-2|TRBV27
ASSSYRPTVGGELF
>TRBD2|TRBJ2-1|TRBV15
ATSRAGLAGASGGNEQF
>.|TRBJ2-2|TRBV11-2
ASSFLWATGELF
>.|TRBJ2-1|TRBV12-5
ASGSWGYNEQF
>TRBD2|TRBJ2-2|TRBV29-1
SVETSGRDANTGELF
>.|TRBJ2-5|TRBV14
ASSQAWTQY
>.|TRBJ2-3|TRBV2
ASSESDNSIPTQY
>.|TRBJ2-2|TRBV6-6
ASSYGGELF